This T cell receptor beta chain was sequenced in a study of blood T cell repertoires in COVID-19. This clone was seen a single time. The table came from immunoSEQ multiplex PCR; TCRdb's copy has only in-frame clones and leaves some out. The sample contains approximately 150,000 clones, roughly nine tenths of which appear only once. V was pared by 4 bases and J by 4 bases, with 10 bases of the junction left unmatched. Per the germline V gene, CDR1 is SGHNT and CDR2 is YENEEA. The CDR3 is made up of 16 amino acids. Sequencing was carried out using peripheral blood. The receptor was derived from a human donor in a cohort sampled during active COVID-19. V is TRBV11-3 and J is TRBJ2-5; 9 bases map to TRBD1. CDR3 DNA sequence: TGTGCCAGCAGCTCGCGGGGACAGGGCAAGGGAGAGACCCAGTACTTC. Amino acids: CASSSRGQGKGETQYF.